This TCR beta chain is drawn from a study of long-term antiretroviral therapy in people with HIV. They ran version v3.0 of the immunoSEQ assay at survey level. Researchers set sequencing to target roughly 35,000-50,000 T-cell genomes per sample. Sequencing was performed with immunoSEQ multiplex PCR; in TCRdb, only in-frame clones are kept and a portion is missing. The sample has fewer than 35,000 clones, over 75% seen once. Regarding this clone: The target antigen is unknown.

There are 10 residues in the CDR3. The V end lost 8 bases, the J end lost 7 bases, and 6 bases lay between the germline ends. CDR1 and CDR2 (germline): WSHSY, SAAADI. Whole-study results and caveats: Once patients were on ART, diversity went higher but still fell short of transplant donor controls.

The TCR comes from a man aged 35 to 55 with HIV. The specimen comprised unsorted PBMCs, sampled 3 years after starting antiretroviral therapy. The chain has TRBV10-2 and TRBJ1-5, with D unresolved. In nucleotides, the CDR3 is TGCGCCAGCGGCGCACAGCCCCAGCATTTT. Translation: CASGAQPQHF.